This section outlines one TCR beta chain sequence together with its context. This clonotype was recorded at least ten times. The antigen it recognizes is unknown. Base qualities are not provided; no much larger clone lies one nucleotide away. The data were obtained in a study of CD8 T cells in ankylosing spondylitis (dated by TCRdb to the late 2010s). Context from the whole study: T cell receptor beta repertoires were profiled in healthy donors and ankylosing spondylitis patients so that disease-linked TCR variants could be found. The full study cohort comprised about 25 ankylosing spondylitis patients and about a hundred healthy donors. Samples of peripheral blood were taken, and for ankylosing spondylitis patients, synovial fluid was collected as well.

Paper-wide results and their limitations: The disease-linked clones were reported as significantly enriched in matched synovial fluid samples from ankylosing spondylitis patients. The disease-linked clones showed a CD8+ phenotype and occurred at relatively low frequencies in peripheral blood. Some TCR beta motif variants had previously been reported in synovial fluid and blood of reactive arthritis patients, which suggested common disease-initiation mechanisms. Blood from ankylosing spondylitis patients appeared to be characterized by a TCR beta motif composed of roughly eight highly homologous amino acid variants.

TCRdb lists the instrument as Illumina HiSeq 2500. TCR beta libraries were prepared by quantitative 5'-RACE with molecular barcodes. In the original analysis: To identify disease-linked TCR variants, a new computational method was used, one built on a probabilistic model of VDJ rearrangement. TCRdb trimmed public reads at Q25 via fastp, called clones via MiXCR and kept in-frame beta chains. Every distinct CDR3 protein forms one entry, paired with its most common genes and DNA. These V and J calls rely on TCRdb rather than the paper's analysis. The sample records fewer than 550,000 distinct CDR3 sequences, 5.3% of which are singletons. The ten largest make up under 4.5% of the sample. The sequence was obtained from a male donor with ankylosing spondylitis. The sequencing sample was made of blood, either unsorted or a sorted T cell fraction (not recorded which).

In nucleotide form, the sequence is TGCGCCAGCAGCGATGGGGACAGGGGCGCTCCCTACTCTGGAAACACCATATATTTT. Its coded protein is CASSDGDRGAPYSGNTIYF. The sequence is built from TRBV5-1 and TRBJ1-3, with 10 central nucleotides matching TRBD1. The CDR3 numbers 19 residues from cysteine through phenylalanine. The sequence is cut down to CDR3 DNA, 57 bases in frame from base 1. Sequences SGHRS (CDR1) and YFSETQ (CDR2) are obtained from the germline V gene. Germline trimming: 4 bases from V, 0 bases from J; junction bases outside gene matches: 13.